This is a list of T cell receptor beta chains from one sample in a study of blood T cell repertoires in COVID-19. The protocol was immunoSEQ multiplex PCR, while the TCRdb copy is restricted to in-frame clones and leaves out a portion. The sample contains around 230,000 clones, roughly 85% of which appear only once. The specimen sequenced was PBMCs or T cells enriched from blood (not recorded which). The source of these receptors is a middle-aged woman with acute COVID-19. CDR3s leave out the opening cysteine and the closing phenylalanine or tryptophan.

TRBV28	TRBJ1-5	14	ASSPQTGGVQQPQH
TRBV14	TRBJ1-4	14	ASSPRTGKRDEKLF
TRBV3-1/TRBV3-2	TRBJ2-1	12	ASSRGRSYNEQF
TRBV19	TRBJ1-5	18	ASSIVKPGEADRAGEPQH
TRBV5-8	TRBJ1-2	13	ASSFRGGLWYGYT
TRBV5-1	TRBJ1-2	13	ASSLGTGRVDGYT
TRBV11-2	TRBJ1-2	13	ASSQRTLKRGGYT
TRBV11-2	TRBJ1-1	12	ASRSDPGFTEAF
TRBV10-2	TRBJ1-2	12	ASSEGGGYGGYT
TRBV5-1	TRBJ2-7	18	ASSLGMIWSARIESGEQY
TRBV2	TRBJ1-4	12	ASKQGAKNEKLF
TRBV5-4	TRBJ1-1	13	ASSLDWGPNTEAF
TRBV27	TRBJ2-5	11	ASSSDRWETQY
TRBV7-6	TRBJ2-3	14	ASSTASGGDTDTQY
TRBV6-1	TRBJ2-5	13	ASSEGQALGETQY
TRBV7-9	TRBJ2-5	14	ATPLPHGGGGETQY